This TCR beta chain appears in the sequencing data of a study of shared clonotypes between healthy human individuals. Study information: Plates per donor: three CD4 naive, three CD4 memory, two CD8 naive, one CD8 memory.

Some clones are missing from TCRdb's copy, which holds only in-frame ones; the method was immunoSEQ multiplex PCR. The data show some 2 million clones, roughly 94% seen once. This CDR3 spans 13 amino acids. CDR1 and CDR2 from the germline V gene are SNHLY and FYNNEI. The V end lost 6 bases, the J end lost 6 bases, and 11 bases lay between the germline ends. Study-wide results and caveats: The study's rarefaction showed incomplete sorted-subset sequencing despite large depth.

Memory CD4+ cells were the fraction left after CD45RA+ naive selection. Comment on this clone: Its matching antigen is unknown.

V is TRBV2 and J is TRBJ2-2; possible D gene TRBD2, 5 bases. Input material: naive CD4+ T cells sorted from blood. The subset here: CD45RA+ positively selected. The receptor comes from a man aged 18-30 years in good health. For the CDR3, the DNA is TGTGCCAGCAGCGCTAGCTGGCCCGGGGAGCTGTTTTTT. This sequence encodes CASSASWPGELFF.